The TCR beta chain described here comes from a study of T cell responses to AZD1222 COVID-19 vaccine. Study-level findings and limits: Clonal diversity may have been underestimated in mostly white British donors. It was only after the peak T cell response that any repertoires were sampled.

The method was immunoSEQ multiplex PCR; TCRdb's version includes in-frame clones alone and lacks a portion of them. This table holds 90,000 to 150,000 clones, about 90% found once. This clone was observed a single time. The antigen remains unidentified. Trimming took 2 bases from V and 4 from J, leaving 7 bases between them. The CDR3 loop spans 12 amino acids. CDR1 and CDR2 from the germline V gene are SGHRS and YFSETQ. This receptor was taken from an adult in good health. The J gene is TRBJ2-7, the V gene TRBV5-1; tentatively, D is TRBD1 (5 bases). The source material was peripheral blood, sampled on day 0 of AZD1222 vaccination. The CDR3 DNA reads TGCGCCAGCAGCTTTTCAGGGTACGAGCAGTACTTC. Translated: CASSFSGYEQYF.